This is a list of T cell receptor beta chains from one sample in a study of blood T cell repertoires in COVID-19. Libraries were prepared by immunoSEQ multiplex PCR; TCRdb keeps only in-frame clonotypes and omits some of them. Of about 260,000 clones in the sample, approximately 89% were seen once. Material for sequencing was peripheral blood. These receptors came from a man between 35 and 55 years old who had recovered from COVID-19. CDR3s leave out the opening cysteine and the closing phenylalanine or tryptophan.

TRBV6-6 | ASSQTGTPSSPLH
TRBV3-1/TRBV3-2 | ASSQDRENTGELF
TRBV10-3 | AIGSPARNEQF
TRBV5-1 | ASRSPSGQETQY
TRBV11-2 | ASSRTVNNSPLH
TRBV11-3 | ASSLGKSGY
TRBV6-2/TRBV6-3 | ASSSQRTSGQETQY
TRBV7-2 | ASSLTGQGNHEQY
TRBV21-1 | ASRTRGTGGIEQY
TRBV7-9 | ASSSPRVATYNEQF
TRBV5-5 | ASSFYRVHTDTQY
TRBV7-6 | ASSLEYQGGLNEQF
TRBV18 | ASSPDRGHGYT
TRBV7-2 | ASSLARGAGAGGYT
TRBV19 | ASSMGGAGGIFYEQY
TRBV9 | ASSESLGTSGRDNQETQY
TRBV6-2/TRBV6-3 | ASSYSRASDGETQY
TRBV5-4 | ASSLQTGGNTEAF
TRBV3-1/TRBV3-2 | ASSQGGASGRDEQF
TRBV19 | ASSIYQRNEQF
TRBV29-1 | SVEDRKRSNEQF
TRBV14 | ASSQARGGELF
TRBV5-6 | ASSSGRGRGNQPQH